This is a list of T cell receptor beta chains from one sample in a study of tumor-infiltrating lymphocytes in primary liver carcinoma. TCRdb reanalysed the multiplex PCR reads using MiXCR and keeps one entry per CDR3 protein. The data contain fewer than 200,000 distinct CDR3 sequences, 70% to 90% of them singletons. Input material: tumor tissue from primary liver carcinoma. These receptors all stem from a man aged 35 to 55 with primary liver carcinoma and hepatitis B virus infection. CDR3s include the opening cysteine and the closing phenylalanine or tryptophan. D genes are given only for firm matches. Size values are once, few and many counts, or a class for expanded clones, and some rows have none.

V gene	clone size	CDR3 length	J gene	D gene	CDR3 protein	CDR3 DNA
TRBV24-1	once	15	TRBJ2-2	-	CATSIPGDGTGEMFF	TGTGCCACCAGTATACCGGGAGATGGCACCGGGGAGATGTTTTTT
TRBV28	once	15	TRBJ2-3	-	CASRGGNTGTDTYYF	TGTGCCAGCAGAGGGGGGAATACAGGCACAGATACGTACTATTTC
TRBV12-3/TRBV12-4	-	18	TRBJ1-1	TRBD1	CARSLALGGTGRSTEAFF	TGCGCCAGAAGCTTAGCGCTAGGAGGGACAGGGCGGTCCACTGAAGCTTTCTTT
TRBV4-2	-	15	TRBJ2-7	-	CVSSQDKRSGYEQYF	TGTGTCAGCAGCCAAGATAAGAGGAGCGGCTATGAGCAGTACTTC
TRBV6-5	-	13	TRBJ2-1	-	CASSSGPYNELIF	TGTGCCAGCAGTTCCGGCCCCTACAATGAGCTGATCTTC
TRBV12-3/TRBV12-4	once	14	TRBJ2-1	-	CASSLLSLDSEQFF	TGTGCCAGCAGTTTATTATCCCTTGACAGCGAGCAGTTCTTC
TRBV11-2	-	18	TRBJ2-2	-	CASIITITWTVGTGELFF	TGTGCGAGCATCATCACCATTACATGGACGGTGGGGACCGGGGAGCTGTTTTTT
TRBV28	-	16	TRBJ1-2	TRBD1	CTSSTPPGTGTYGYTF	TGTACTAGCAGTACACCCCCCGGGACAGGGACCTATGGCTACACCTTC
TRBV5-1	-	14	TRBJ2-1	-	CASSLELQFNEQFF	TGCGCCAGCAGCTTGGAACTCCAATTCAATGAGCAGTTCTTC
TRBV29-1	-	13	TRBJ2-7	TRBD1	CNVRGQNPYEQYF	TGCAACGTCCGGGGACAGAACCCCTACGAGCAATACTTC
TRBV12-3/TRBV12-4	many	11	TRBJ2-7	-	CASSPAYEQYF	TGTGCCAGCAGCCCCGCCTACGAGCAGTACTTC
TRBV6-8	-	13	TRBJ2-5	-	CANRVVAEETQYF	TGTGCCAACAGGGTTGTAGCGGAAGAGACCCAGTACTTC
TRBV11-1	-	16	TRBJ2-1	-	CDSSPGASVIYNEQFF	TGTGACAGCAGCCCAGGCGCTAGCGTGATCTACAATGAGCAGTTCTTC
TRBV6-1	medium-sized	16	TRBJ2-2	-	CASSKTLQVNTGELFF	TGTGCCAGCAGTAAAACACTACAGGTGAACACCGGGGAGCTGTTTTTT
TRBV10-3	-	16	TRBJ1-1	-	CAIRGRSRGLNTEDFF	TGTGCCATCAGGGGGAGATCACGGGGGTTGAACACTGAAGATTTCTTT
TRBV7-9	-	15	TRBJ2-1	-	CASSLDGGDGVEQFF	TGTGCCAGCAGCTTAGACGGCGGTGACGGGGTCGAGCAGTTCTTC
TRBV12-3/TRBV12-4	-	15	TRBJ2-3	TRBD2	CASSLVGGEGNTQYF	TGTGCCAGCAGTCTAGTGGGAGGGGAAGGGAATACGCAGTATTTT
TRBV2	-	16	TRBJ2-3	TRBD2	CTSRVAHGRGTDTQYF	TGTACCAGCAGGGTGGCACACGGGAGGGGCACAGATACGCAGTATTTT
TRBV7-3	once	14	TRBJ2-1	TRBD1	CARSSSGGQNEQFF	TGTGCCAGGAGCTCATCAGGGGGCCAGAATGAGCAGTTCTTC
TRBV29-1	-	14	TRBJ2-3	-	CRFVAGGSGDTQYF	-
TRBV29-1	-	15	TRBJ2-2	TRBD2	CSIGTSAAYTGGLFF	TGCAGCATTGGGACTAGCGCGGCGTACACCGGGGGGCTGTTTTTT
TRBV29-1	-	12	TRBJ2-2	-	CIVADGSGELSF	-
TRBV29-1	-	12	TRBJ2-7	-	CGAGWGNHEHYF	TGCGGAGCGGGTTGGGGTAATCACGAGCACTACTTC
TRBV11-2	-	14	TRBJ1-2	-	CASSLDETAYGYTF	TGTGCCAGCAGTTTAGATGAGACGGCCTATGGCTATACCTTC
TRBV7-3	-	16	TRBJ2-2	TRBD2	CASSLNPGGMARELVF	TGTGCCAGCAGCTTAAACCCGGGGGGGATGGCCCGGGAGCTGGTTTTT
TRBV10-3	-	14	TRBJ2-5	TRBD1	CVITATGLGETQYF	TGTGTCATCACTGCGACAGGGTTGGGAGAGACCCAGTACTTC
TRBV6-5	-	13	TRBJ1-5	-	CTSSDSHDQPQHF	TGTACCAGCAGTGACAGCCATGATCAGCCCCAGCATTTT
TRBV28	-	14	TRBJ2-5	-	CASSGDHLRQAQYF	TGTGCCAGCAGTGGTGACCACCTCAGGCAGGCCCAGTACTTC
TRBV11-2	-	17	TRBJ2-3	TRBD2	CASILDPPGDYTDTQYF	TGTGCCAGCATCTTAGATCCCCCGGGGGACTACACAGATACGCAGTATTTT
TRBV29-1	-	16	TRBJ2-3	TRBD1	CSVGGTGQGNKDTQYF	TGCAGTGTTGGGGGGACCGGACAGGGTAATAAAGATACGCAGTATTTT
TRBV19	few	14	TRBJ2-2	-	CASSISGYTGELFF	TGTGCCAGTAGTATATCCGGGTATACCGGGGAGCTGTTTTTT
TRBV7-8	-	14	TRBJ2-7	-	CASSPMGIRYEQYF	TGTGCCAGCAGCCCGATGGGCATCCGCTACGAGCAGTACTTC
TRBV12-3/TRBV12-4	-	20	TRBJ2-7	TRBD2	CASSFGHGASPGTSTYDQYF	TGTGCCAGCAGTTTCGGACACGGGGCTTCTCCCGGGACTAGCACCTACGATCAGTACTTC
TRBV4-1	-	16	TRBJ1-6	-	CASVPALAGNNSPLHF	TGCGCCAGCGTCCCAGCCCTAGCAGGGAACAATTCACCCCTCCACTTT
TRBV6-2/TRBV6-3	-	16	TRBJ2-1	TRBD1	CTSSSPGQGTYNEQFF	TGTACCAGCAGCTCACCGGGACAGGGTACCTACAATGAGCAGTTCTTC
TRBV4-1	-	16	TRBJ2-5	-	CASSQDRGDHQETQYF	TGCGCCAGCAGCCAAGATAGGGGAGATCATCAAGAGACCCAGTATTTC
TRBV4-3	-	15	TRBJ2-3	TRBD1	CAISRRQGGADTQYF	TGCGCCATCAGCCGCCGACAGGGGGGGGCAGATACACAGTATTTT
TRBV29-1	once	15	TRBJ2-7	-	CSVASGWGMFYEQYF	TGCAGCGTTGCGAGTGGATGGGGGATGTTTTACGAGCAGTACTTC
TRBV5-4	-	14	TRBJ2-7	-	CANIPDLSSREQYF	TGTGCCAACATCCCCGACCTCTCATCCCGCGAGCAGTACTTC
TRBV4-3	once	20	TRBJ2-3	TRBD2	CTSSQDLPSRTSGRADTQYF	TGCACCAGCAGCCAAGATCTTCCATCCAGGACTAGCGGGAGGGCAGATACGCAGTATTTT
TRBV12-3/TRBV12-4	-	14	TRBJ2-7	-	CASNPTGPTYELYF	TGTGCCAGTAACCCCACAGGACCGACCTACGAGCTGTACTTC
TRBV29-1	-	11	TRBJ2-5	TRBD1	CSGQGVETQYF	TGCAGCGGACAGGGGGTTGAGACCCAGTACTTC
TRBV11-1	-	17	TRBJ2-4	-	CASSFPGTGGTKNILYF	TGTGCCAGCAGCTTTCCCGGGACTGGCGGGACAAAAAATATTCTGTACTTC
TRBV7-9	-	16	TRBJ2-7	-	CTSSTWGTGANYEHYF	-
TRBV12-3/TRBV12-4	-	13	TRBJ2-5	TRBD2	CASGWDQGGTRYF	TGTGCCAGCGGTTGGGATCAGGGAGGGACCCGGTACTTC
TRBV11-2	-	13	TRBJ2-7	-	CARSFGARWEQYF	TGTGCCAGAAGCTTTGGCGCCCGCTGGGAGCAGTACTTC
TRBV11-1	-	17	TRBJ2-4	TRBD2	CASSFPGTSVTKSIKYF	TGTGCCAGCAGCTTTCCCGGGACTAGTGTGACCAAAAGCATTAAGTACTTC
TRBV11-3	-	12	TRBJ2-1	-	CASSLNPNVQFF	TGTGCCAGCAGCTTAAATCCCAATGTACAGTTCTTC
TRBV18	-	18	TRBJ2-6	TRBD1	CASSPFGTGGTRANVLTF	TGTGCCAGCTCACCTTTCGGGACAGGGGGCACTAGGGCCAACGTCCTGACTTTC
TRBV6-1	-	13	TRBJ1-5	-	CASSDGGNQSQHF	TGTGCCAGCAGTGATGGGGGTAATCAGTCCCAGCATTTT
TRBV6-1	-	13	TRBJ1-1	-	CASSDIMNTEVFF	TGTGCCAGCAGTGACATTATGAATACTGAAGTTTTCTTT